These 11 T cell receptor beta chains share one sample of origin, sequenced in a study of cytomegalovirus exposure and HLA in healthy donors. In the PCR, 60 Vbeta and 13 Jbeta primers were used. Repertoires were generated with immunoSEQ multiplex PCR, while TCRdb's copy carries only in-frame clones and drops some. The sample has about 200,000 clones, around 83% seen once. Sequenced sample: PBMCs. The receptors derive from a girl aged 5-17 years in good health and CMV-seronegative.

This clone has more than one count but fewer than ten. A read error may account for a junction end that differs from germline. The V and J genes are TRBV5-4 and TRBJ1-4; 8 nucleotides agree with TRBD1. Germline CDR1 SGHNT, CDR2 YYREEE (reference sequence). There are 12 residues in the CDR3. CDR3 protein: CASSLGTGPYIF. The CDR3 bases are TGTGCCAGCAGCTTGGGGACAGGGCCTTACATTTTT.

The V call is TRBV19, the J call TRBJ1-1, with TRBD1 matching 8 bases. This CDR3 has 17 amino acids. Germline V gene lookup returns CDR1 LNHDA and CDR2 SQIVND (reference sequence). V lost 7 bases to trimming and J lost 0 bases; unmatched junction nucleotides: 13. Here the CDR3 DNA reads TGTGCCAGTAAAAGCGTCAGGGCAGGGGGCATGAACACTGAAGCTTTCTTT. Translated, it gives CASKSVRAGGMNTEAFF.

In this sample, this clone turned up once. V and J are TRBV9 and TRBJ1-6, with 12 bases matching TRBD1. V was pared by 3 bases and J by 6 bases, with 7 bases of the junction left unmatched. CDR1 SGDLS and CDR2 YYNGEE come from the germline V gene. The CDR3 runs 17 residues. CDR3 protein: CASSGRDRGPGNSPLHF. The CDR3 DNA reads as TGTGCCAGCAGCGGCCGGGACAGGGGGCCTGGTAATTCACCCCTCCACTTT. Looking up the rest from reference TRBV9 and TRBJ1-6 gives the full variable domain: DSGVTQTPKHLITATGQRVTLRCSPRSGDLSVYWYQQSLDQGLQFLIQYYNGEERAKGNILERFSAQQFPDLHSELNLSSLELGDSALYFCASSGRDRGPGNSPLHFGNGTRLTVT.

V is TRBV30 and J is TRBJ2-3; perhaps TRBD1 as D (6 bases). Germline lookup yields CDR1 GTSNPN and CDR2 SVGIG (reference sequence). Trimming stripped 0 bases from V and 1 base from J, with 8 bases between. This CDR3 is 14 amino acids long. CDR3 sequence reads: CAWSVRQGTDTQYF. CDR3 DNA sequence: TGTGCCTGGAGTGTACGACAGGGCACAGATACGCAGTATTTT.

The chain joins TRBV13 to TRBJ1-1, with D hard to call. The CDR3 sequence is 14 residues long. Looked up from germline, CDR1 is PRHDT and CDR2 is FYEKMQ (reference sequence). V dropped 1 base and J dropped 3 bases, with 9 bases sitting between them. CDR3 sequence: CASSLVGADTEAFF. As DNA, the CDR3 is TGTGCCAGCAGCTTAGTTGGTGCGGACACTGAAGCTTTCTTT. The full variable domain, in which reference TRBV13 and TRBJ1-1 provide the parts outside the CDR3, is AAGVIQSPRHLIKEKRETATLKCYPIPRHDTVYWYQQGPGQDPQFLISFYEKMQSDKGSIPDRFSAQQFSDYHSELNMSSLELGDSALYFCASSLVGADTEAFFGQGTRLTVV.

The genes are TRBV27 and TRBJ2-1; possibly TRBD1 for D (6 bases). CDR1 is MNHEY, CDR2 SMNVEV, per germline (reference sequence). There are 13 residues in the CDR3. V shed 6 bases and J shed 3 bases, with 9 bases lying between them. CDR3 sequence: CASSRGNYNEQFF. In DNA form, the CDR3 reads TGTGCCAGCAGCAGGGGCAACTACAATGAGCAGTTCTTC.

The CDR3 loop reads CASSLLAPSSRYSYNEQFF. For the CDR3, the DNA is TGTGCCAGCAGTCTCCTAGCTCCGTCGTCCCGTTACTCCTACAATGAGCAGTTCTTC. V usage is TRBV2 and J usage is TRBJ2-1, with a tentative D call TRBD2 (5 bases). The germline V and J ends were trimmed by 5 bases and 0 bases, with 23 bases remaining between them. The CDR3 has 19 amino acids. CDR1 SNHLY and CDR2 FYNNEI come from the germline V gene.

The V and J genes are TRBV28 and TRBJ2-2; 7 nucleotides line up with TRBD1. Germline V gene sequence: CDR1 MDHEN, CDR2 SYDVKM. V lost 8 bases to trimming and J lost 9 bases; unmatched junction nucleotides: 18. CDR3 length equals 16 residues. In DNA, the CDR3 is TGTGCCAGCGGCCACCGACAGGGTCAGTTTAAGAGGGAGCTGTTTTTT. Its translation is CASGHRQGQFKRELFF. Together with reference TRBV28 and TRBJ2-2, the CDR3 gives the full variable domain: DVKVTQSSRYLVKRTGEKVFLECVQDMDHENMFWYRQDPGLGLRLIYFSYDVKMKEKGDIPEGYSVSREKKERFSLILESASTNQTSMYLCASGHRQGQFKRELFFGEGSRLTVL.

The J gene is TRBJ1-2, the V gene TRBV7-9; the match to TRBD1 covers 9 bases. In germline, CDR1 is SEHNR, CDR2 FQNEAQ (reference sequence). The junction had 16 bases not matched to a gene; V was cut back by 6 bases and J by 8 bases. The CDR3 extends over 16 amino acids. As DNA, the CDR3 is TGTGCCAGCAGGCCAGCCCGGACAGGGGAACGTGACGGCTACACCTTC. Its protein product is CASRPARTGERDGYTF. Filled out from reference TRBV7-9 and TRBJ1-2, the complete variable domain reads DTGVSQNPRHKITKRGQNVTFRCDPISEHNRLYWYRQTLGQGPEFLTYFQNEAQLEKSRLLSDRFSAERPKGSFSTLEIQRTEQGDSAMYLCASRPARTGERDGYTFGSGTRLTVV.

This sequence joins TRBV27 and TRBJ2-3, with 9 bases identical to TRBD2. This CDR3 contains 15 residues. Losses at the gene ends were 8 bases for V and 1 base for J; bases not matched to a gene: 7. CDR1 MNHEY and CDR2 SMNVEV come from the germline V gene (reference sequence). The CDR3: CASVSGTSRTDTQYF. In DNA, the CDR3 is TGTGCCAGCGTATCCGGGACTAGCCGCACAGATACGCAGTATTTT.

Turning to this clone: Other DNA sequences in this sample translate to the same CDR3. The V call is TRBV19, the J call TRBJ2-7; 7 bases are a match to TRBD1. V shed 5 bases and J 2 bases; nucleotides not matched to a gene: 6. CDR3 length: 14 residues. Germline V gene sequence: CDR1 LNHDA, CDR2 SQIVND (reference sequence). CDR3 sequence reads: CASSVNRGPYEQYF. The CDR3 DNA is TGTGCCAGTAGTGTAAACAGGGGCCCCTACGAGCAGTACTTC.